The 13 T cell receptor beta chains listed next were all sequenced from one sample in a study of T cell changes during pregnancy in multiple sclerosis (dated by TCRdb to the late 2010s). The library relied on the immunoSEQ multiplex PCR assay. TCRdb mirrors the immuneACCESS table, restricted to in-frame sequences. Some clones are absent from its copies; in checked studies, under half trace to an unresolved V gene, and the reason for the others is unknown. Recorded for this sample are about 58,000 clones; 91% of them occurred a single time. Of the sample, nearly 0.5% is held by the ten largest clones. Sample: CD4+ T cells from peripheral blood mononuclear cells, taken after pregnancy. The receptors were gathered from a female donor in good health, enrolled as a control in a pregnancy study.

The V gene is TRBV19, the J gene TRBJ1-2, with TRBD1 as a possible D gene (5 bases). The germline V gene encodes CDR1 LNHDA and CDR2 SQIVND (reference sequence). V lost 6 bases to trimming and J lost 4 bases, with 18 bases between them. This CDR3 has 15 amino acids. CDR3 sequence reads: CASRPTLQEIYGYTF. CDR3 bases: TGTGCCAGTAGGCCTACCTTACAGGAAATCTATGGCTACACCTTC. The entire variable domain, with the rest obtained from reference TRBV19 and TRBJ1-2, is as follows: DGGITQSPKYLFRKEGQNVTLSCEQNLNHDAMYWYRQDPGQGLRLIYYSQIVNDFQKGDIAEGYSVSREKKESFPLTVTSAQKNPTAFYLCASRPTLQEIYGYTFGSGTRLTVV.

As DNA, the CDR3 is TGCGCCAGCAGCCAAGCAGGGCTAGCGTTTCCTACAGATACGCAGTATTTT. This gives the protein CASSQAGLAFPTDTQYF. The genes are TRBV4-3 and TRBJ2-3, with D possibly TRBD2 on 6 matching bases. CDR1 and CDR2 from the germline V gene are LGHNA and YSLEER. This CDR3 contains 17 residues. The ends were cut back, 1 base at V and 3 bases at J, with 17 bases in the middle.

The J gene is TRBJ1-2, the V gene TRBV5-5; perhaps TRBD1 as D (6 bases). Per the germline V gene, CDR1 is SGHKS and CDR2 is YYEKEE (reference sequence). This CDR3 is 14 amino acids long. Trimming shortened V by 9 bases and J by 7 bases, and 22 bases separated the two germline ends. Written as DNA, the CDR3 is TGTGCCACTCAAAGACAGGAACACGTGGTTGGCTACACCTTC. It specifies CATQRQEHVVGYTF.

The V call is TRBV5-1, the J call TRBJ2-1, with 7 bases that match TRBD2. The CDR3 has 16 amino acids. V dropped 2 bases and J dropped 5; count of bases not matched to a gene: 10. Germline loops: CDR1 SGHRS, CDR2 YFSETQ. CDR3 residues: CASSLWNGGIHNEQFF. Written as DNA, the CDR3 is TGCGCCAGCAGCTTATGGAACGGGGGGATACACAATGAGCAGTTCTTC.

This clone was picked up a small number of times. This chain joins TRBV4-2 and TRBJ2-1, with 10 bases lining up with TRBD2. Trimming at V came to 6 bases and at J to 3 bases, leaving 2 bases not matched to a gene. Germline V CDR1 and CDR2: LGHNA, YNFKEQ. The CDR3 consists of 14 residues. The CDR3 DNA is TGTGCCAGCAGACTAGCGGGGAACTACAATGAGCAGTTCTTC. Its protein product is CASRLAGNYNEQFF.

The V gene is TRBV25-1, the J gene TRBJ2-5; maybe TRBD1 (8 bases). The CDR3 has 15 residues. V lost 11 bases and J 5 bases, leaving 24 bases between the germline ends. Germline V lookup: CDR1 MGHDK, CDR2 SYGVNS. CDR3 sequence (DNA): TGTGCCCTTAAGGGGGGGACAGGTACTCGGGAGACCCAGTACTTC. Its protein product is CALKGGTGTRETQYF.

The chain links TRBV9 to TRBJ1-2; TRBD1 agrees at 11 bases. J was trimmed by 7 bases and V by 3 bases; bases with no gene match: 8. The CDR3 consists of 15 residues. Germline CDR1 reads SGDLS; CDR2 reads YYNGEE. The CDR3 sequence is CASSARTGGPGGYTF. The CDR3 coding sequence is TGTGCCAGCAGCGCTCGGACAGGGGGCCCTGGTGGCTACACCTTC.

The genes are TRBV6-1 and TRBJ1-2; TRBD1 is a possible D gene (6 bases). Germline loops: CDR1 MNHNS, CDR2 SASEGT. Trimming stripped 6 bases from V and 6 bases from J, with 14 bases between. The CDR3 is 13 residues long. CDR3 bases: TGTGCCAGCAGAGTACAGGGAACGAATGGCTACACCTTC. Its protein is CASRVQGTNGYTF.

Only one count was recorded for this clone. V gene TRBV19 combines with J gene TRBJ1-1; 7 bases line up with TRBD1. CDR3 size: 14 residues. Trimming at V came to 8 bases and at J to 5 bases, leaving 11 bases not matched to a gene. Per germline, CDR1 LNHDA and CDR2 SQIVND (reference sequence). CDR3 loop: CASFKRDRKTEAFF. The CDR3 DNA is TGTGCCAGTTTCAAAAGGGACAGAAAAACTGAAGCTTTCTTT.

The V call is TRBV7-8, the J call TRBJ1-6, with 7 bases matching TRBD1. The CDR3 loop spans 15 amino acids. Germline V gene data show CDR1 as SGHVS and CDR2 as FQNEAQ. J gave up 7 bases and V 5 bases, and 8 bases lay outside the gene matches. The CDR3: CASSPHDRDNSPLHF. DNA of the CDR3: TGTGCCAGCAGCCCACACGACAGGGACAATTCACCCCTCCACTTT. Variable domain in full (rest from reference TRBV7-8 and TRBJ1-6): GAGVSQSPRYKVAKRGQDVALRCDPISGHVSLFWYQQALGQGPEFLTYFQNEAQLDKSGLPSDRFFAERPEGSVSTLKIQRTQQEDSAVYLCASSPHDRDNSPLHFGNGTRLTVT.

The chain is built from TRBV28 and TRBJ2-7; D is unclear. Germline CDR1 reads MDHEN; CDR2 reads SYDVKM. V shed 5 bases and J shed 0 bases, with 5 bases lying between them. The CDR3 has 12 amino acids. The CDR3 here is CASSILSYEQYF. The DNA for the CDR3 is TGTGCCAGCAGTATCCTCTCCTACGAGCAGTACTTC.

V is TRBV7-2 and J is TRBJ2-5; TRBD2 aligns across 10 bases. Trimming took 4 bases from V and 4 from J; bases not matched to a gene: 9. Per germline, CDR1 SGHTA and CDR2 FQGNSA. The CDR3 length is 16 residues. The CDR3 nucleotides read TGTGCCAGCAGCTCCCAGCTAGCGGGGGAGGGAGAGACCCAGTACTTC. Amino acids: CASSSQLAGEGETQYF.

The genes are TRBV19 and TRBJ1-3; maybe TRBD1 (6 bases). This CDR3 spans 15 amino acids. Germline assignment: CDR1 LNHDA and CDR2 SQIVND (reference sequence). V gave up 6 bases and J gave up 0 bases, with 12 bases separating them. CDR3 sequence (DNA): TGTGCCAGTAGCCCGGACAGATCCTCTGGAAACACCATATATTTT. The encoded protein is CASSPDRSSGNTIYF. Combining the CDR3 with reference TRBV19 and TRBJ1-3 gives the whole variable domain DGGITQSPKYLFRKEGQNVTLSCEQNLNHDAMYWYRQDPGQGLRLIYYSQIVNDFQKGDIAEGYSVSREKKESFPLTVTSAQKNPTAFYLCASSPDRSSGNTIYFGEGSWLTVV.